This paragraph covers one TCR beta chain sequence. Its antigen is unidentified. The sample originates from a study of T cell repertoires in cytomegalovirus infection. Study summary: Newly reported HLA-C-restricted and thoroughly characterized HLA-B-restricted CMV epitopes were employed. CMV infection plus the matching HLA type was flagged by public TCR beta signatures. Points from the study as a whole: The study identified carriers of CMV plus the relevant HLA from cumulative public TCR beta family frequency. What dominated the ex vivo response were HLA-C-restricted CMV-specific TCR beta clonotypes.

Germline CDR1 is DFQATT and CDR2 is SNEGSKA (reference sequence). V dropped 0 bases and J dropped 2; count of bases not matched to a gene: 8. There are 16 residues in the CDR3. In TCRdb, the reads were re-called with MiXCR into one record per CDR3 protein. The table shows around 800,000 distinct CDR3 sequences, with approximately 29% occurring only once. The sequence came from a human donor in good health (CMV status not recorded). Some clones in this sample may be carry-over from other donors' samples. This chain links TRBV20-1 with TRBJ2-7, with 9 bases that match TRBD1. Sequencing used cultured CD8+ T cells from PBMCs, obtained from culture after CMV antigen stimulation. The CDR3, as DNA: TGCAGTGCTAGAGAAGGGAATGGGACAGGGACCTACGAGCAGTACTTC. It translates to CSAREGNGTGTYEQYF.